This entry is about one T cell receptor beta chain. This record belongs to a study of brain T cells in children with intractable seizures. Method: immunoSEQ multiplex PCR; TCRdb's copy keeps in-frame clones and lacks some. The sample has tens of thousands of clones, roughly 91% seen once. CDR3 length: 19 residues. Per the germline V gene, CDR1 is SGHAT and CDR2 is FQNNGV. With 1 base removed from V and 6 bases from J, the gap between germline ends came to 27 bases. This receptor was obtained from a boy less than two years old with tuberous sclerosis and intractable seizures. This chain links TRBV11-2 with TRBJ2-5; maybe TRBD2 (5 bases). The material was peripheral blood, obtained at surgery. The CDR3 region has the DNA TGTGCCAGCAGCTTAGCTCCGGGGTCGGTTGCCGGGGTAGGAAAGACCCAGTACTTC. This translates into CASSLAPGSVAGVGKTQYF.